This T cell receptor (beta chain) appears in the sequencing data of a study of blood T cells in healthy people across ages. Each sample provided at least 6 micrograms of extracted total RNA. V lost 7 bases to trimming and J lost 7 bases, with 16 bases between them. Germline assignment: CDR1 SQVTM and CDR2 ANQGSEA. This CDR3 comprises 13 residues. A J-beta primer mix and a sample-barcoded 5' primer were used in a second PCR of roughly 7 to 12 cycles. One entry per CDR3 protein, called by TCRdb with MiXCR from the 5' RACE reads. The sample holds about 1.6 million distinct CDR3 sequences; about 31% are singletons and the top ten take around 11%.

The rearrangement joins TRBV29-1 to TRBJ2-2; D is unresolved. The sequence derives from a woman in her thirties in good health. Sequencing was performed on blood. In DNA, the CDR3 is TGCAGCGCATTCATTAGTGGGTGCGGGGAGCTGTTTTTT. It codes for CSAFISGCGELFF.